The rows below give T cell receptor beta chains drawn from one sample of a study of neurological immune-mediated disorders. TCRdb called the 5' RACE reads again in MiXCR, with one record for every CDR3 protein. The table records tens of thousands of distinct CDR3 sequences, about 13% of them present only once. Sequenced: CD4+ T cells from blood. The receptors here all came from a female donor with HTLV-1-associated myelopathy (HAM/TSP). Both conserved end residues are part of each CDR3. A D gene is named only where the DNA matches it firmly. Only part of the rows carry a size: once, few, many, or a class if the clone is expanded.

>TRBJ2-1|TRBV11-2|-|many
CASSSGVGNYNEQFF
TGTGCCAGCAGCAGTGGAGTTGGGAACTACAATGAGCAGTTCTTC
>TRBJ2-3|TRBV5-1|TRBD1|many
CASSLQGVTSTDTQYF
TGCGCCAGCAGCTTACAGGGGGTTACTAGCACAGATACGCAGTATTTT
>TRBJ2-7|TRBV4-1|TRBD2|many
CASSQDISSGRPSYEQYF
TGCGCCAGCAGCCAAGATATTTCTAGCGGGCGACCTTCCTACGAGCAGTACTTC
>TRBJ2-3|TRBV20-1|-|-
CSASGWDNTDTQYF
TGCAGTGCTAGCGGTTGGGACAACACAGATACGCAGTATTTT
>TRBJ2-2|TRBV7-2|-|many
CASSLDPGELFF
TGTGCCAGCAGCTTAGACCCCGGGGAGCTGTTTTTT
>TRBJ2-3|TRBV20-1|TRBD2|many
CSARVLRAGSVDTQYF
TGCAGTGCTAGAGTACTTCGAGCGGGATCCGTAGATACGCAGTATTTT
>TRBJ2-7|TRBV9|-|many
CASSVETTSNVQYF
TGTGCCAGCAGCGTAGAAACGACAAGCAACGTGCAGTACTTC
>TRBJ2-3|TRBV20-1|TRBD2|many
CSAEGLAGVLSTDTQYF
TGCAGTGCAGAGGGACTAGCGGGGGTTCTGAGCACAGATACGCAGTATTTT
>TRBJ2-1|TRBV5-1|TRBD2|many
CASSSAGTSAYNEQFF
TGCGCCAGCAGCTCTGCCGGGACTAGCGCCTACAATGAGCAGTTCTTC
>TRBJ1-5|TRBV5-1|-|many
CASSLEGGNQPQHF
TGCGCCAGCAGCTTGGAGGGTGGGAATCAGCCCCAGCATTTT
>TRBJ2-1|TRBV20-1|TRBD2|many
CSASSSGTSGGVEQFF
TGCAGTGCTAGCAGCTCCGGGACTAGCGGGGGGGTTGAGCAGTTCTTC
>TRBJ2-5|TRBV20-1|-|many
CSARRGIQETQYF
TGCAGTGCTAGAAGGGGGATCCAAGAGACCCAGTACTTC
>TRBJ1-3|TRBV5-1|TRBD1|many
CASSPDGTGAGNTIYF
TGCGCCAGCAGCCCGGACGGGACAGGAGCTGGAAACACCATATATTTT
>TRBJ1-2|TRBV4-1|-|-
CASSQDPVGNGYTF
TGCGCCAGCAGCCAAGATCCGGTTGGAAATGGCTACACCTTC
>TRBJ2-7|TRBV5-5|-|many
CASSATGGSYEQYF
TGTGCCAGCAGCGCGACTGGGGGCTCCTACGAGCAGTACTTC
>TRBJ2-2|TRBV7-9|-|many
CASSLLAAGELFF
TGTGCCAGCAGCTTACTTGCCGCGGGGGAGCTGTTTTTT
>TRBJ1-5|TRBV2|TRBD1|many
CASSADRVGNQPQHF
TGTGCCAGCAGTGCTGACAGGGTTGGCAATCAGCCCCAGCATTTT
>TRBJ2-7|TRBV5-1|-|medium-sized
CASSPGGISYEQYF
TGCGCCAGCAGCCCAGGGGGGATCTCCTACGAGCAGTACTTC
>TRBJ2-1|TRBV20-1|TRBD2|many
CSAKRLTGLADNEQFF
TGCAGTGCTAAGAGGTTAACGGGACTAGCAGACAATGAGCAGTTCTTC
>TRBJ2-1|TRBV20-1|TRBD1|many
CSARKPPGQGVNEQFF
TGCAGTGCTAGGAAGCCACCGGGACAGGGAGTTAATGAGCAGTTCTTC
>TRBJ2-2|TRBV7-2|TRBD2|once
CASGSGGGVREELFF
TGTGCCTCCGGAAGCGGTGGGGGGGTGCGCGAGGAGCTGTTTTTT
>TRBJ1-1|TRBV19|-|-
CASAASRGEDFF
TGTGCCAGCGCGGCCTCAAGGGGTGAAGATTTCTTT
>TRBJ2-7|TRBV5-1|-|many
CASSYLRQNLTYEQYF
TGCGCCAGCAGCTACCTAAGACAAAACCTAACCTACGAGCAGTACTTC
>TRBJ1-5|TRBV19|-|-
CATTLGVGSNQPQHF
TGTGCCACTACCCTAGGGGTCGGAAGCAATCAGCCCCAGCATTTT
>TRBJ1-1|TRBV5-1|-|many
CASSLIMVNTEAFF
TGCGCCAGCAGCTTGATAATGGTGAACACTGAAGCTTTCTTT